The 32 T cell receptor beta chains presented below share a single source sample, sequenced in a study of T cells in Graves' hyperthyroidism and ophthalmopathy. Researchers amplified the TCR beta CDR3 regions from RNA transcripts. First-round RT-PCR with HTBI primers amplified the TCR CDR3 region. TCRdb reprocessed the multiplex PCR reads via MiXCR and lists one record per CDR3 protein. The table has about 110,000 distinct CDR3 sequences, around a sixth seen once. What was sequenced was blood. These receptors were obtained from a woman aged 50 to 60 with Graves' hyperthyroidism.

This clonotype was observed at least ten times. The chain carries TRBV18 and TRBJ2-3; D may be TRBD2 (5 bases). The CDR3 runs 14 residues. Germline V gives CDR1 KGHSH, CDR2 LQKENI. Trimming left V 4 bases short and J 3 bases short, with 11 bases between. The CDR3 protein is CASSLTRVTDTQYF. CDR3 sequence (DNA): TGTGCCAGCTCACTCACTAGGGTGACAGATACGCAGTATTTT.

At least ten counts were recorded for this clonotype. DNA for the CDR3: TGTGCCAGCAGCTTAGCCCGGGGGGCCGGGGAGCTGTTTTTT. Translating gives CASSLARGAGELFF. The chain uses TRBV7-9 and TRBJ2-2, with 7 bases fitting TRBD2. The V segment lost 0 bases and the J segment 6 bases; nucleotides outside the gene matches: 1. The germline gives CDR1 SEHNR, CDR2 FQNEAQ (reference sequence). The CDR3 runs to 14 residues.

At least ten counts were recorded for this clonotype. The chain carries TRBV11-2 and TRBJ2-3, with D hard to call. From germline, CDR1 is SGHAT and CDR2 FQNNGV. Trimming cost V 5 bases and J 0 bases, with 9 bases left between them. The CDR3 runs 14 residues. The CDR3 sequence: CASSRDRSTDTQYF. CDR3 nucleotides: TGTGCCAGCAGCCGCGATCGAAGCACAGATACGCAGTATTTT.

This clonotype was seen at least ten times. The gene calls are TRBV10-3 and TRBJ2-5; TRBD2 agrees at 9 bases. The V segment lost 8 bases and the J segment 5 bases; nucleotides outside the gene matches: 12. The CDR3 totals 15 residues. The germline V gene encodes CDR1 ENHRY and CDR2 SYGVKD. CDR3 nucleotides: TGTGCCATCGGGGGGGGTAGCGGGAGTTCGGAGACCCAGTACTTC. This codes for CAIGGGSGSSETQYF.

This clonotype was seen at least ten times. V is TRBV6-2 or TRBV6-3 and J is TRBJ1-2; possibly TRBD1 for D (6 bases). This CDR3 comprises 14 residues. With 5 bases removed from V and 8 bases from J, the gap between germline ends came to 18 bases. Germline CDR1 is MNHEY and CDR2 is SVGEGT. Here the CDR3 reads CASSPDSAPGGYTF. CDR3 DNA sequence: TGTGCCAGCAGTCCGGACAGTGCCCCAGGAGGCTACACCTTC.

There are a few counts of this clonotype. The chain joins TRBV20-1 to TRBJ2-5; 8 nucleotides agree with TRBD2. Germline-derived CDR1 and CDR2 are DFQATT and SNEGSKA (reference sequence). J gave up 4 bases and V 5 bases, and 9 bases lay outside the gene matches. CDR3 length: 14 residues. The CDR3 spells CSAGSGSWGETQYF. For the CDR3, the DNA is TGCAGTGCTGGGAGCGGGAGTTGGGGAGAGACCCAGTACTTC.

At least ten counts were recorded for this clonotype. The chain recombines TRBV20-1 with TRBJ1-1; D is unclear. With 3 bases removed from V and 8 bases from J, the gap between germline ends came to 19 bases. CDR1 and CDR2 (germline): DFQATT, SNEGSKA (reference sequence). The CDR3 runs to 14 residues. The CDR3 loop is CSAREAGQRREAFF. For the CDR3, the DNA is TGCAGTGCTAGGGAGGCAGGCCAAAGGAGGGAAGCTTTCTTT.

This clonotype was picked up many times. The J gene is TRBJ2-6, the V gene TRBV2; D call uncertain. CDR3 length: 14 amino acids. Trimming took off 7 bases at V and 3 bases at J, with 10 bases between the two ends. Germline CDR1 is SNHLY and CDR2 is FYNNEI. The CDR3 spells CASKISLGANVLTF. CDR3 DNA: TGTGCCAGCAAAATTTCTCTTGGGGCCAACGTCCTGACTTTC.

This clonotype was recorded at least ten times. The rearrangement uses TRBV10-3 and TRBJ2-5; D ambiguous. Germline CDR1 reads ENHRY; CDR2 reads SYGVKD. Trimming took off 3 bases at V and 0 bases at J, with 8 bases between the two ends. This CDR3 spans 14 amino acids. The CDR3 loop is CAISEQMYQETQYF. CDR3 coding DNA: TGTGCCATCAGTGAACAGATGTACCAAGAGACCCAGTACTTC.

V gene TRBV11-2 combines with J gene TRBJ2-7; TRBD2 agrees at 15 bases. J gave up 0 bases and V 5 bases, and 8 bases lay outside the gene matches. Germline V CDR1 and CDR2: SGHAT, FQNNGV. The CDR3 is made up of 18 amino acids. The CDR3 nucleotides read TGTGCCAGCAGCCTTGGGACTAGCGGGAGGCTGAGCTCCTACGAGCAGTACTTC. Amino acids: CASSLGTSGRLSSYEQYF.

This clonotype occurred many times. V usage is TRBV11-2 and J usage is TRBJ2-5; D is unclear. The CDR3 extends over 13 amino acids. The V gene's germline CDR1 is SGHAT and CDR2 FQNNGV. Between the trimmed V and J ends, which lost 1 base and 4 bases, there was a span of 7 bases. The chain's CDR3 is CASSLGRGETQYF. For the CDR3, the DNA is TGTGCCAGCAGCTTAGGTCGAGGAGAGACCCAGTACTTC.

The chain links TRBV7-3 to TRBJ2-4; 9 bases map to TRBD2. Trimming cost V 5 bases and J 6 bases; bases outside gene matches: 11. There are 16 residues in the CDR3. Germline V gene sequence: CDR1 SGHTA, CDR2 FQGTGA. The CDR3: CASSTGGRGGGNIQYF. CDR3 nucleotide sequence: TGTGCCAGCAGCACTGGCGGGAGGGGGGGGGGAAACATTCAGTACTTC.

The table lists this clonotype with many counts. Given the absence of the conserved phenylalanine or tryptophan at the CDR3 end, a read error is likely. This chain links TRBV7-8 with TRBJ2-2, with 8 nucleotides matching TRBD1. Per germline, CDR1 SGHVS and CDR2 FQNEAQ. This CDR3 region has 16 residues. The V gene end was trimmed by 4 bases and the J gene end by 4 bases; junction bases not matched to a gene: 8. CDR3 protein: CASSSPDRVPTGELFS. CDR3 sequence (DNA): TGTGCCAGCAGCTCGCCGGACAGGGTACCCACCGGGGAGCTGTTTTCT.

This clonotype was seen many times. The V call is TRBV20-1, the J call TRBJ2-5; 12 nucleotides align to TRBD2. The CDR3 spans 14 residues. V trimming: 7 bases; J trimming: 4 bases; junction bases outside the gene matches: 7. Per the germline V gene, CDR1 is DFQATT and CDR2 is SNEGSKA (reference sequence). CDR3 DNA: TGCAGTGGGAGACTAGCGGGAGTGGGAGAGACCCAGTACTTC. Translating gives CSGRLAGVGETQYF.

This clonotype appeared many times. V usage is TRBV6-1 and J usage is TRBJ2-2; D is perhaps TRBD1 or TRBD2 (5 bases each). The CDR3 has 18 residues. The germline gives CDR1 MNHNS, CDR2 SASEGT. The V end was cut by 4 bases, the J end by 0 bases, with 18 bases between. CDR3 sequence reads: CASSGSWPGLANTGELFF. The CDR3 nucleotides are TGTGCCAGCAGTGGAAGTTGGCCGGGGCTAGCGAACACCGGGGAGCTGTTTTTT.

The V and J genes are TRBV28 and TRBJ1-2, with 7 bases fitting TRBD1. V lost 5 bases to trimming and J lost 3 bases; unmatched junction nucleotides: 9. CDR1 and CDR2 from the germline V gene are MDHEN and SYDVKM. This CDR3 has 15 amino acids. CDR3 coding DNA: TGTGCCAGCAGTGGCGCCGACAGGGAGGACTATGGCTACACCTTC. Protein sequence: CASSGADREDYGYTF.

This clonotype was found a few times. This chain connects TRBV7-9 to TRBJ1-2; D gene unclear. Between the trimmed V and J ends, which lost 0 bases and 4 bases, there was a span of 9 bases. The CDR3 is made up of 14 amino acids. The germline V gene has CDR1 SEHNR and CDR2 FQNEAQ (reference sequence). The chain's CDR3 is CASSLAAYAYGYTF. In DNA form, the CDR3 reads TGTGCCAGCAGCTTAGCGGCGTACGCCTATGGCTACACCTTC.

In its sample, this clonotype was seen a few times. CDR3: CASSFGGANEKLFF. CDR3 DNA: TGTGCCAGCAGCTTTGGGGGGGCTAATGAAAAACTGTTTTTT. The chain employs TRBV7-9 and TRBJ1-4; TRBD1 is a possible D gene (5 bases). This CDR3 is built from 14 residues. Trimming shortened V by 3 bases and J by 3 bases, and 8 bases separated the two germline ends. Per germline, CDR1 SEHNR and CDR2 FQNEAQ (reference sequence).

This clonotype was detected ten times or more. The DNA for the CDR3 is TGCGCCAGCAGCCTGCGGGGTAGCGGGAGGCGGTTCAATGAGCAGTTCTTC. This codes for CASSLRGSGRRFNEQFF. The chain has TRBV5-1 and TRBJ2-1; 10 bases are shared with TRBD2. This CDR3 has 17 amino acids. From germline, CDR1 is SGHRS and CDR2 YFSETQ. The ends lost 4 bases at V and 6 bases at J; junction bases unmatched: 13.

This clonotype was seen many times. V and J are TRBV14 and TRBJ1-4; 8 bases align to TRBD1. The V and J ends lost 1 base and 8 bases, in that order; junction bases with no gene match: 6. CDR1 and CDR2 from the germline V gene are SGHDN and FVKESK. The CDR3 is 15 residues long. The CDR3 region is CASSQAQGAGEKLFF. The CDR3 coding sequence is TGTGCCAGCAGCCAAGCGCAGGGGGCAGGAGAAAAACTGTTTTTT.

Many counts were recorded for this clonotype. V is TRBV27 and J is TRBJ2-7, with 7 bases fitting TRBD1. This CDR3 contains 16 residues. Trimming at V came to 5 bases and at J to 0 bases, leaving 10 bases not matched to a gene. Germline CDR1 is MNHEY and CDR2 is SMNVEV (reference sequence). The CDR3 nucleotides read TGTGCCAGCAGTAGGGACAGACAGATGAGCTCCTACGAGCAGTACTTC. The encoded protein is CASSRDRQMSSYEQYF.

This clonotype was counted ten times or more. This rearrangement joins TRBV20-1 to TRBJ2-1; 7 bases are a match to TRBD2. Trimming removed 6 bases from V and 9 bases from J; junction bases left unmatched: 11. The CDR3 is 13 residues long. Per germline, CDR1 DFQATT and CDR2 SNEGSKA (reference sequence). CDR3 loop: CSAGASGFSEQFF. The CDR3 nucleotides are TGCAGTGCCGGGGCTAGCGGTTTTTCTGAGCAGTTCTTC.

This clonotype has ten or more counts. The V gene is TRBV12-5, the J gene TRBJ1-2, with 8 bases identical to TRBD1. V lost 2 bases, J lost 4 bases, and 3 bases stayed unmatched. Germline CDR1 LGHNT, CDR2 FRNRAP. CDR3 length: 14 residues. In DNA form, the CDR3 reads TGTGCTAGTGGTTTGTATGGACAGGGCTATGGCTACACCTTC. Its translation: CASGLYGQGYGYTF.

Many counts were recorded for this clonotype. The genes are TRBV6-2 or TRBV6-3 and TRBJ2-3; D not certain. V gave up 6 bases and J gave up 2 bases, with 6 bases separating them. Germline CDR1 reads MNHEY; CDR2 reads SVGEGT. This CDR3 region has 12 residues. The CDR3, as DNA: TGTGCCAGCAGCCCTGCCACAGATACGCAGTATTTT. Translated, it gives CASSPATDTQYF.

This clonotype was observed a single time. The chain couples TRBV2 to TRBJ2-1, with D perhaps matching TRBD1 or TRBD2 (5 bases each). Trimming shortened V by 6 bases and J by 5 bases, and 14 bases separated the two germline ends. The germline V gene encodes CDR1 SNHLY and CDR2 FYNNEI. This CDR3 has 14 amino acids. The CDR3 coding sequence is TGTGCCAGCAGCCGTGGGACGTACAACAATGAGCAGTTCTTC. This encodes CASSRGTYNNEQFF.

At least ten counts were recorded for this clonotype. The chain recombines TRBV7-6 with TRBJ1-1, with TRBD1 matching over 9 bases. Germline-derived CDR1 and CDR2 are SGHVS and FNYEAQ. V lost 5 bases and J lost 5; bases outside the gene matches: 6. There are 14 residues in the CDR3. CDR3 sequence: CASSQQTGGTEAFF. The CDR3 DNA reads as TGTGCCAGCAGCCAACAGACAGGGGGAACTGAAGCTTTCTTT.

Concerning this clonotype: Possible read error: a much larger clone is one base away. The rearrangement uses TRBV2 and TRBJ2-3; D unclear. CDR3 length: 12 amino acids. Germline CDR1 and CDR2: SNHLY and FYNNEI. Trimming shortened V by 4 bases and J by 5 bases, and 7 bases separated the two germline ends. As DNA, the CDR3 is TGTGCCAGCAGTGCGAAAGGAGATACGCAGTATTTT. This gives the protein CASSAKGDTQYF. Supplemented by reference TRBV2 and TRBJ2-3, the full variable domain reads EPEVTQTPSHQVTQMGQEVILRCVPISNHLYFYWYRQILGQKVEFLVSFYNNEISEKSEIFDDQFSVERPDGSNFTLKIRSTKLEDSAMYFCASSAKGDTQYFGPGTRLTVL.

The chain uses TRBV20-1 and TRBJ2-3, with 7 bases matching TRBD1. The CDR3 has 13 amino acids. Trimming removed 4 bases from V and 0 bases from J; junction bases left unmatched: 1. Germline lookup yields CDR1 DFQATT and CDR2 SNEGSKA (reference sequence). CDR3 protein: CSAKQGSTDTQYF. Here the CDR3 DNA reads TGCAGTGCTAAACAGGGGAGCACAGATACGCAGTATTTT.

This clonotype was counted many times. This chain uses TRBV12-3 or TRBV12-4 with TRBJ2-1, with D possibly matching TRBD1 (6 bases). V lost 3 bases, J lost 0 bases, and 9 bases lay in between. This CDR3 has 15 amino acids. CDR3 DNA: TGTGCCAGCAGTTTTACAGGGAGCTCCTACAATGAGCAGTTCTTC. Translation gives CASSFTGSSYNEQFF.

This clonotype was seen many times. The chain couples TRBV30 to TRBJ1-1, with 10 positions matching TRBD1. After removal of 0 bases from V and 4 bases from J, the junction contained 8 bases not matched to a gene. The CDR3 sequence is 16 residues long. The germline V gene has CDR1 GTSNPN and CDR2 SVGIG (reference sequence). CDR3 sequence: CAWSVWGTGVRTEAFF. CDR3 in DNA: TGTGCCTGGAGTGTGTGGGGGACAGGGGTACGCACTGAAGCTTTCTTT. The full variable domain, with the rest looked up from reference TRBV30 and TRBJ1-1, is SQTIHQWPATLVQPVGSPLSLECTVEGTSNPNLYWYRQAAGRGLQLLFYSVGIGQISSEVPQNLSASRPQDRQFILSSKKLLLSDSGFYLCAWSVWGTGVRTEAFFGQGTRLTVV.

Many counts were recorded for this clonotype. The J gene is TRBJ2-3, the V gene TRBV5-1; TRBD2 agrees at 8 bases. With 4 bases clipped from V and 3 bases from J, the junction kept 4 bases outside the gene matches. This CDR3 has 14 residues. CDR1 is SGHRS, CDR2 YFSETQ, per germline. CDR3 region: CASSPGGGTDTQYF. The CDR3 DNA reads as TGCGCCAGCAGCCCCGGGGGGGGAACAGATACGCAGTATTTT.

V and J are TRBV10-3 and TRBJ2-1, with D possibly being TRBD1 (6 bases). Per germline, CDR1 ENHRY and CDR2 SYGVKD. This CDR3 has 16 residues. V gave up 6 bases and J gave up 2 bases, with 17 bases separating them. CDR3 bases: TGTGCCATCAGGGCCAGCACCGGGACACCCTACAATGAGCAGTTCTTC. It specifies CAIRASTGTPYNEQFF.